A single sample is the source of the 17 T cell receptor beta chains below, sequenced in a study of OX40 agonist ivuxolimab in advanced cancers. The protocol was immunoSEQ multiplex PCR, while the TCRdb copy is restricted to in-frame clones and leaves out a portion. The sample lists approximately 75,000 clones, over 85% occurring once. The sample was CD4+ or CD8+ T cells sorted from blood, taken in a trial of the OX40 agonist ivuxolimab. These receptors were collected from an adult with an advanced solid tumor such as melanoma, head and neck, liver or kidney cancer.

In nucleotides, the CDR3 is TGTGCCAGCAGTGCACTAGCGGGAGGCTACGAGCAGTACTTC. It encodes CASSALAGGYEQYF. The rearrangement links TRBV6-4 to TRBJ2-7; TRBD2 matches at 12 bases. CDR3 size: 14 residues. The germline gives CDR1 MRHNA, CDR2 SNTAGT. Trimming at V came to 4 bases and at J to 3 bases, leaving 1 base not matched to a gene.

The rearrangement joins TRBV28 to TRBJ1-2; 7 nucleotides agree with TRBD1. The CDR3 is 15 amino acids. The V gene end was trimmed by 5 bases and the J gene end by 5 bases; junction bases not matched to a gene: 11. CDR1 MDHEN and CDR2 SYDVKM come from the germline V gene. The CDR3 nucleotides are TGTGCCAGCAGTAACCCACGACAGGGCCCTTATGGCTACACCTTC. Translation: CASSNPRQGPYGYTF.

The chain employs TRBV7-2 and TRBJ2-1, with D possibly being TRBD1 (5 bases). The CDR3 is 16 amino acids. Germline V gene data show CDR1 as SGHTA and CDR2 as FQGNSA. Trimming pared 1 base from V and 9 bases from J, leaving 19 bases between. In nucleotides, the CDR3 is TGTGCCAGCAGCTTAGTAGGGCAGGGCGATACCGGTGAGCAGTTCTTC. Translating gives CASSLVGQGDTGEQFF.

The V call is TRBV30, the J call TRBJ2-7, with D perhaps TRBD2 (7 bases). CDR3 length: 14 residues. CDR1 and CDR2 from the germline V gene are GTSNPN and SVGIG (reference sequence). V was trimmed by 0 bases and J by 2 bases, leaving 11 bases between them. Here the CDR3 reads CAWSVLGGPYEQYF. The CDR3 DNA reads TGTGCCTGGAGTGTATTGGGGGGGCCCTACGAGCAGTACTTC.

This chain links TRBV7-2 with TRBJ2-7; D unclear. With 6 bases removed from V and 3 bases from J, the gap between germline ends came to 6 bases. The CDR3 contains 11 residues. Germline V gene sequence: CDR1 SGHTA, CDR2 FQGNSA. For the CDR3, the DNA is TGTGCCAGCAGTCCGAGCTACGAGCAGTACTTC. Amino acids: CASSPSYEQYF. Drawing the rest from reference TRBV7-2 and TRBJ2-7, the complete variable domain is GAGVSQSPSNKVTEKGKDVELRCDPISGHTALYWYRQSLGQGLEFLIYFQGNSAPDKSGLPSDRFSAERTGGSVSTLTIQRTQQEDSAVYLCASSPSYEQYFGPGTRLTVT.

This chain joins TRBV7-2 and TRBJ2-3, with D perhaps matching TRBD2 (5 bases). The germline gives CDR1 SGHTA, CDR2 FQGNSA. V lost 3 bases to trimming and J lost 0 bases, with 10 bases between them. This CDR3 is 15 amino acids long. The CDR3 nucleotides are TGTGCCAGCAGCTTCGGGGATTCTAGCACAGATACGCAGTATTTT. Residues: CASSFGDSSTDTQYF.

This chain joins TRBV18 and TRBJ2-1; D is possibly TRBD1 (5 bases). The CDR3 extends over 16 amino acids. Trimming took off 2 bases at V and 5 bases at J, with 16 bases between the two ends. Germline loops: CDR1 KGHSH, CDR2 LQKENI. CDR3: CASSPETDLTNNEQFF. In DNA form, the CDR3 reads TGTGCCAGCTCACCAGAGACAGACCTAACCAACAATGAGCAGTTCTTC.

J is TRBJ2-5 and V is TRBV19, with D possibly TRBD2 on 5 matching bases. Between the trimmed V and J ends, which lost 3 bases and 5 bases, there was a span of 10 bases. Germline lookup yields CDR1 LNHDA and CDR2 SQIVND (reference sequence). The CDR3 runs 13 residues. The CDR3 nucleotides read TGTGCCAGTAGTATCGGGGTACGGGAGACCCAGTACTTC. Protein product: CASSIGVRETQYF.

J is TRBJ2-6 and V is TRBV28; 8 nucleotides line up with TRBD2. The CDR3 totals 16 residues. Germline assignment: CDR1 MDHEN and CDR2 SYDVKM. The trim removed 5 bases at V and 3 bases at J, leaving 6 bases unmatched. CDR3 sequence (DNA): TGTGCCAGCAGTCGACGGCTAGCGGGTGGGGCCAACGTCCTGACTTTC. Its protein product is CASSRRLAGGANVLTF.

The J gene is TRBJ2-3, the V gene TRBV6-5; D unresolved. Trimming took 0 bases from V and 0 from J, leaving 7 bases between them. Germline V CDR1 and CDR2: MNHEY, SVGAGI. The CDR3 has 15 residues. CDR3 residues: CASSYSPRSTDTQYF. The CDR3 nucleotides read TGTGCCAGCAGTTACTCACCCCGGAGCACAGATACGCAGTATTTT.

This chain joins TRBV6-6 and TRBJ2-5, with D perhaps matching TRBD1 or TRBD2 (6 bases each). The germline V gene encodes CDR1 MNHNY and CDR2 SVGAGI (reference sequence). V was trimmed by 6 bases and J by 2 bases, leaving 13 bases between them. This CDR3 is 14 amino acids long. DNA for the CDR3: TGTGCCAGCAGGCCGACGGGGGCTCAAGAGACCCAGTACTTC. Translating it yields CASRPTGAQETQYF.

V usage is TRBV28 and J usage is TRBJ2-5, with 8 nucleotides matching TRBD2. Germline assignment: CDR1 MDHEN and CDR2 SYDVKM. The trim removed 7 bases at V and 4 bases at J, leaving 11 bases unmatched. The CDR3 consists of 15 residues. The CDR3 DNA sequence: TGTGCCAGCACCCTTTTTCCGGGAGGGGGAGAGACCCAGTACTTC. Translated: CASTLFPGGGETQYF. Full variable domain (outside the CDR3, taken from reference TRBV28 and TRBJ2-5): DVKVTQSSRYLVKRTGEKVFLECVQDMDHENMFWYRQDPGLGLRLIYFSYDVKMKEKGDIPEGYSVSREKKERFSLILESASTNQTSMYLCASTLFPGGGETQYFGPGTRLLVL.

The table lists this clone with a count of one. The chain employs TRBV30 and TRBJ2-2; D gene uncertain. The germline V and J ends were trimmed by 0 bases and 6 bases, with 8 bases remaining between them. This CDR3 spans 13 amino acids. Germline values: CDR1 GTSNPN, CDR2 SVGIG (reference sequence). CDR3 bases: TGTGCCTGGAGTGTGGGAACCCCCGGGGAGCTGTTTTTT. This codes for CAWSVGTPGELFF.

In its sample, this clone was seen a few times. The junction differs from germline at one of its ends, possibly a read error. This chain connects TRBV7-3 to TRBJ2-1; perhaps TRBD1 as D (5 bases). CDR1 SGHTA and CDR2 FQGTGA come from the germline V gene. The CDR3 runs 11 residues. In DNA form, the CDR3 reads TGTGCCAGCAGATCCACAGGCGTTCAGGTCTTC. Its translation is CASRSTGVQVF.

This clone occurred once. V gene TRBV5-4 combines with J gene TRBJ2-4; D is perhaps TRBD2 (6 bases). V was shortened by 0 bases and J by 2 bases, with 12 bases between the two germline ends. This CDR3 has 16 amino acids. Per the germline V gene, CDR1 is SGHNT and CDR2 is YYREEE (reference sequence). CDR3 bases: TGTGCCAGCAGCTTGGGGCTCGGGAGTACCAAAAACATTCAGTACTTC. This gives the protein CASSLGLGSTKNIQYF.

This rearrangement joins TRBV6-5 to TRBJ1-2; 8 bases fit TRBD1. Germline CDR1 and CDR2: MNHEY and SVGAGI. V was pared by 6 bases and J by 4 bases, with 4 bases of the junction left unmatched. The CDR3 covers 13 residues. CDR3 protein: CASRLGQAYGYTF. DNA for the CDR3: TGTGCCAGCAGACTGGGACAGGCCTATGGCTACACCTTC.

CDR3 amino acids: CASSLDGGPYEQYF. The CDR3 region has the DNA TGTGCCAGCAGCTTAGACGGGGGCCCCTACGAGCAGTACTTC. The chain uses TRBV7-9 and TRBJ2-7; TRBD1 or TRBD2 may be the D gene (6 bases each). Trimming stripped 1 base from V and 2 bases from J, with 9 bases between. Germline V gives CDR1 SEHNR, CDR2 FQNEAQ (reference sequence). This CDR3 is 14 amino acids long.